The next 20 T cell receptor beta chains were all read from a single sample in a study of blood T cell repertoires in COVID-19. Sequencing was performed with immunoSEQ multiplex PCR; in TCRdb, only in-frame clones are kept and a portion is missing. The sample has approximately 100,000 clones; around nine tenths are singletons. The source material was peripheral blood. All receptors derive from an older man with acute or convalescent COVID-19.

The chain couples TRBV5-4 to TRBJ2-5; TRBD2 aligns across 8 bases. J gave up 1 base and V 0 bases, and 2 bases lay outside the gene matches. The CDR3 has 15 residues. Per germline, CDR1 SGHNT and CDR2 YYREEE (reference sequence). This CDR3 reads CASSLGGGRQETQYF. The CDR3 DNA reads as TGTGCCAGCAGCTTGGGCGGGGGGCGCCAAGAGACCCAGTACTTC.

The CDR3 bases are TGTGCCAGCAGTGGGCACTCCTACAATGAGCAGTTCTTC. Protein product: CASSGHSYNEQFF. The chain couples TRBV5-4 to TRBJ2-1; no definite D call. V was cut by 5 bases and J by 0 bases, with 6 bases left in between. The CDR3 runs 13 residues. The germline CDR1 and CDR2 sequences are SGHNT and YYREEE (reference sequence).

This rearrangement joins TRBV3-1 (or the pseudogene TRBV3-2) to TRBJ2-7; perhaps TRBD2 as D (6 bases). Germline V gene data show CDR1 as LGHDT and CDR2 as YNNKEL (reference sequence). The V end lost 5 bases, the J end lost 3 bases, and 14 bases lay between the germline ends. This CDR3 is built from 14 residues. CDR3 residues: CASSTARLGYEQYF. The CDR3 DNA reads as TGTGCCAGCAGCACCGCAAGACTAGGCTACGAGCAGTACTTC.

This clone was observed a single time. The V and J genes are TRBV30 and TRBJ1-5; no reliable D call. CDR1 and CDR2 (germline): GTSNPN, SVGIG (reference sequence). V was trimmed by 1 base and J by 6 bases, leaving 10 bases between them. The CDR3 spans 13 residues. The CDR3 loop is CAWSGRVGQPQHF. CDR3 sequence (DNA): TGTGCCTGGAGTGGGAGGGTTGGTCAGCCCCAGCATTTT.

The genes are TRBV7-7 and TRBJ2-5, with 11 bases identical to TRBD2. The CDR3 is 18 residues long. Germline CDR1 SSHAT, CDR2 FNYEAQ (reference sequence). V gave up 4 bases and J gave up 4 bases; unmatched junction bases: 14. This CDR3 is CASSSRLAGNSFRETQYF. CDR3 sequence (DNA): TGTGCCAGCAGCTCGAGACTAGCGGGAAACTCGTTTAGAGAGACCCAGTACTTC.

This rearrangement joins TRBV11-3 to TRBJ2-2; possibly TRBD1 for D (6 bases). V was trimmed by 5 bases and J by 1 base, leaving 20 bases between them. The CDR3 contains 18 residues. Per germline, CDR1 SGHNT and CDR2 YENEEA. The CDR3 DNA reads TGTGCCAGCAGCCCGAGGGCAGGGGTCGGGAAGAACACCGGGGAGCTGTTTTTT. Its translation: CASSPRAGVGKNTGELFF.

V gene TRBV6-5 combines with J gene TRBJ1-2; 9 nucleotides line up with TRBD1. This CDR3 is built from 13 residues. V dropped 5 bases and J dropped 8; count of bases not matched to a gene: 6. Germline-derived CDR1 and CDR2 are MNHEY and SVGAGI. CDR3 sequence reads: CASSLGQGTGYTF. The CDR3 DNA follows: TGTGCCAGCAGTCTGGGACAGGGCACGGGCTACACCTTC.

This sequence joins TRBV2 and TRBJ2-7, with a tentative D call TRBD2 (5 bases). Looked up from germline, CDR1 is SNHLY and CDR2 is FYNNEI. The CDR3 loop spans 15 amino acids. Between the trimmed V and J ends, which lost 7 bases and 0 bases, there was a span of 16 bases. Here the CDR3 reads CASNGGGFLSYEQYF. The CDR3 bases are TGTGCCAGCAACGGTGGAGGCTTTCTCTCCTACGAGCAGTACTTC.

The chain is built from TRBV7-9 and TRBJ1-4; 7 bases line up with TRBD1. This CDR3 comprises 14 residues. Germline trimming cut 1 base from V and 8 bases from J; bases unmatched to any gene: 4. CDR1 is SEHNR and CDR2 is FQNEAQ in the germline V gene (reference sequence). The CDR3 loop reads CASSLVGTDEKLFF. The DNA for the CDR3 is TGTGCCAGCAGCTTAGTAGGGACAGACGAAAAACTGTTTTTT.

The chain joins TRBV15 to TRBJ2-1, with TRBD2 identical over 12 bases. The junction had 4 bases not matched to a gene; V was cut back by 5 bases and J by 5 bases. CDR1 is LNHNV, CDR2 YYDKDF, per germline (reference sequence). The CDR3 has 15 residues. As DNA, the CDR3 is TGTGCCACCAGCTCTCGGACTAGCGGGAACAATGAGCAGTTCTTC. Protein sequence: CATSSRTSGNNEQFF. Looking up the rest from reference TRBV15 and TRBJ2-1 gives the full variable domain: DAMVIQNPRYQVTQFGKPVTLSCSQTLNHNVMYWYQQKSSQAPKLLFHYYDKDFNNEADTPDNFQSRRPNTSFCFLDIRSPGLGDTAMYLCATSSRTSGNNEQFFGPGTRLTVL.

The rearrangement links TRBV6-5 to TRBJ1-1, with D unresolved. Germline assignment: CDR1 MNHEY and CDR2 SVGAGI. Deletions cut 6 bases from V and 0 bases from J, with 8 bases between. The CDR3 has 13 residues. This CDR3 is CASRRVMNTEAFF. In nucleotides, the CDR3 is TGTGCCAGCAGGAGGGTTATGAACACTGAAGCTTTCTTT.

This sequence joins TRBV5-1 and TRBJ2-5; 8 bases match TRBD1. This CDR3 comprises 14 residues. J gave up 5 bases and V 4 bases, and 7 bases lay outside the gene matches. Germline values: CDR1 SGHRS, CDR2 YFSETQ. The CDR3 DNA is TGCGCCAGCAGCCTATGGACAGGGAAGGAGACCCAGTACTTC. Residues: CASSLWTGKETQYF.

The CDR3 here is CASSITGTRSYEQYF. The CDR3 DNA reads as TGCGCCAGCAGCATCACCGGGACTCGCTCCTACGAGCAGTACTTC. The chain combines TRBV5-1 with TRBJ2-7, with D maybe TRBD2 (6 bases). The CDR3 length is 15 residues. Deletions cut 4 bases from V and 0 bases from J, with 14 bases between. The germline gives CDR1 SGHRS, CDR2 YFSETQ.

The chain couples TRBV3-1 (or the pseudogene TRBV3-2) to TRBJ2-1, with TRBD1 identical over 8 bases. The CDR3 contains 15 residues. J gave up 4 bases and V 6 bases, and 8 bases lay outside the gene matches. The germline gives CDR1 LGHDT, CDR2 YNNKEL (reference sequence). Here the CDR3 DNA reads TGTGCCAGCAGTGACGGACAGGGTTCGTACAATGAGCAGTTCTTC. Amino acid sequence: CASSDGQGSYNEQFF.

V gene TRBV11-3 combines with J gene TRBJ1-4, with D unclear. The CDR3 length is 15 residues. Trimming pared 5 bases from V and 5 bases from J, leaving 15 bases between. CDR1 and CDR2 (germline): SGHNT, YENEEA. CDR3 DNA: TGTGCCAGCAGCCGACGGACTCCTCCAAATGAAAAACTGTTTTTT. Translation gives CASSRRTPPNEKLFF.

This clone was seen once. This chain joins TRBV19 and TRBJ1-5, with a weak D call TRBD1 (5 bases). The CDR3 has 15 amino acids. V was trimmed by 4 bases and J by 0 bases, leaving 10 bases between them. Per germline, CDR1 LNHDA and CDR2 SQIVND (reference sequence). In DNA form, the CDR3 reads TGTGCCAGTAGTACCCAGGGTTATAGCAATCAGCCCCAGCATTTT. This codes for CASSTQGYSNQPQHF.

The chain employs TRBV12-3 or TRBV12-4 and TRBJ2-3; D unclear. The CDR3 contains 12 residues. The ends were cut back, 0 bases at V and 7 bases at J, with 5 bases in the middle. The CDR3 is CASSLAAYTQYF. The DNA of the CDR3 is TGTGCCAGCAGTTTAGCGGCCTATACGCAGTATTTT.

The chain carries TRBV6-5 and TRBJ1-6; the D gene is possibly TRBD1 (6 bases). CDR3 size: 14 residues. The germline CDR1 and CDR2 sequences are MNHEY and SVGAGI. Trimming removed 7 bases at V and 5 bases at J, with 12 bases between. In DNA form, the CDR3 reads TGTGCCAGCAACGGACAGCCTAATAATTCACCCCTCCACTTT. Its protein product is CASNGQPNNSPLHF.

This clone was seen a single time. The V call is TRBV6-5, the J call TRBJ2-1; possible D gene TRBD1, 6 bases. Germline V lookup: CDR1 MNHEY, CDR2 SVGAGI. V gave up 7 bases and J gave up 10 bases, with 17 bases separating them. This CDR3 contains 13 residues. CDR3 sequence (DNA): TGTGCCAGCACGGGGACACAGCCAAGGGAGCAGTTCTTC. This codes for CASTGTQPREQFF.

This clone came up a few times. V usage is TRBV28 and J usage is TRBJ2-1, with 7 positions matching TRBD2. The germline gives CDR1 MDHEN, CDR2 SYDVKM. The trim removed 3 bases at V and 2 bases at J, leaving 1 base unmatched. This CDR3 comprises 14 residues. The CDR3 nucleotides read TGTGCCAGCAGTTTGGGACTAACCTACAATGAGCAGTTCTTC. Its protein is CASSLGLTYNEQFF. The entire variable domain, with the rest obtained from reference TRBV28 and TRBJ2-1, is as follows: DVKVTQSSRYLVKRTGEKVFLECVQDMDHENMFWYRQDPGLGLRLIYFSYDVKMKEKGDIPEGYSVSREKKERFSLILESASTNQTSMYLCASSLGLTYNEQFFGPGTRLTVL.